This TCR beta chain was documented in a study of Ad26.COV2.S vaccination and SARS-CoV-2 variants. Using immunoSEQ multiplex PCR, the repertoire was profiled, and TCRdb retains in-frame clones only, with some absent. The sample has approximately 420,000 clones; approximately 91% are singletons. The germline gives CDR1 SGHTA, CDR2 FQGNSA. CDR3 size: 14 residues. The V and J ends lost 3 bases and 5 bases respectively, with 13 bases between them. The treatment denotes: around 19 received Ad26.COV2.S at low or high dose, single or two shots; 5 received placebo; per-sample allocation not given. At day 63 after the first vaccine or placebo injection, samples were drawn. Concerning this clone: Antigen unknown.

The study's findings and limits: Relative to placebo recipients, vaccine recipients exhibited elevated spike-specific TCR breadth.

The material sequenced was peripheral blood, taken in a trial of Ad26.COV2.S vaccine versus placebo. The TCR originated in a person aged 18 to 59 who received the Ad26.COV2.S COVID-19 vaccine or a placebo. The genes are TRBV7-2 and TRBJ1-2; D gene unclear. The CDR3 reads CASSFGRSPYGYTF. The CDR3 nucleotides read TGTGCCAGCAGCTTCGGCCGCTCCCCTTATGGCTACACCTTC.